This TCR beta chain appears in the sequencing data of a study of identical twins. Only healthy Caucasians were included as donors. Study-level findings and limits: Modeled out-of-frame TCR alpha sharing in monozygotic twins fell below observed levels. Fewer insertions were carried by abundant cord blood beta clonotypes, but none was seen in memory repertoires.

V was clipped by 1 base and J by 1 base, with 9 bases between them. The CDR3 has 14 amino acids. The germline CDR1 and CDR2 sequences are SGDLS and YYNGEE. Template switching added a universal primer site, and cDNA bore unique molecular identifiers. MiXCR, run by TCRdb on the 5' RACE reads, gives a single entry per CDR3 protein. The sample yields 1.5 million to 2 million distinct CDR3 sequences, about 32% seen once. To note about this clonotype: What it binds is not known.

This chain joins TRBV9 and TRBJ2-7, with D possibly being TRBD1 (5 bases). The specimen sequenced was cord blood. The sequence was collected from a newborn girl in good health. In DNA form, the CDR3 reads TGTGCCAGCAGCGTATTTGCAGGGTCCTACGAGCAGTACTTC. Its translation is CASSVFAGSYEQYF.